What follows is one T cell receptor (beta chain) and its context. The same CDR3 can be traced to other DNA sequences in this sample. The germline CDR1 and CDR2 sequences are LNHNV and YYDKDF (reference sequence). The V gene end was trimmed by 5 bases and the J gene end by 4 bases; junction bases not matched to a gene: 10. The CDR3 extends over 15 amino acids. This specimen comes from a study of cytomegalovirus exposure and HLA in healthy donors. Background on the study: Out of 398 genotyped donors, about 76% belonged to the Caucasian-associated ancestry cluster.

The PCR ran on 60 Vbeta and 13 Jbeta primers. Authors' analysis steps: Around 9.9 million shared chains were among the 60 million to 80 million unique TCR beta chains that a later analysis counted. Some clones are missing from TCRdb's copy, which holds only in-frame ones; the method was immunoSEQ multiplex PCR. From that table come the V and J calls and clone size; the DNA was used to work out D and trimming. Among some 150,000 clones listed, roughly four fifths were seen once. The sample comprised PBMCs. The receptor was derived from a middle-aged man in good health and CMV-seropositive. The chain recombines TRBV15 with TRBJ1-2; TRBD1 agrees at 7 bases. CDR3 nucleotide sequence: TGTGCCACCAGCGAGGACTTCCAGGGGGTCTATGGCTACACCTTC. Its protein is CATSEDFQGVYGYTF.